Sequencing of this T cell receptor beta chain was carried out in a study of T cell changes during pregnancy in multiple sclerosis. Sequencing used immunoSEQ multiplex PCR; TCRdb keeps in-frame clones, though not all of them. The sample gives 13,000 or so clones, more than 70% of which show up once; about 8.7% is in the top ten. This receptor was identified in a female donor with multiple sclerosis, enrolled in a pregnancy study. Sequencing used CD8+ T cells from peripheral blood mononuclear cells, obtained in the first trimester of pregnancy.

The CDR3, as DNA: TGTGCCAGCAGAACCGGGACAGGGGACACTGAAGCTTTCTTT. Its translation: CASRTGTGDTEAFF. The chain combines TRBV5-6 with TRBJ1-1; 10 bases match TRBD1. V was clipped by 5 bases and J by 3 bases; unmatched bases: 4. The CDR3 spans 14 residues. CDR1 is SGHDT and CDR2 is YYEEEE in the germline V gene.